The rows below give T cell receptor beta chains drawn from one sample of a study of radiation and T cells in renal cell carcinoma. The repertoire was sequenced with immunoSEQ multiplex PCR; TCRdb's copy has only in-frame clones and lacks some. The data contain roughly 82,000 clones, 89% of them singletons. Sequencing used blood, obtained from a patient whose treatment included radiotherapy and nephrectomy. The receptors were gathered from a woman in her sixties or seventies with renal cell carcinoma. CDR3s include the opening cysteine and the closing phenylalanine or tryptophan. The D gene is left open where the match is weak. Size is omitted from some rows. Given values are once, few, many or a class for expanded clones.

DNA	CDR3	D	J	V	size
TGTGCCAGCAGTGTCTCCCGGGACAGGGTGGGGGAGCAGTACTTC	CASSVSRDRVGEQYF	TRBD1	TRBJ2-7	TRBV6-5	-
TGTGCCAGCAGCTTAGGCGCTGAAGCTTTCTTT	CASSLGAEAFF	-	TRBJ1-1	TRBV11-3	-
TGTGCCAGCAGCCCATGGACAGGGGAAGAGACCCAGTACTTC	CASSPWTGEETQYF	TRBD1	TRBJ2-5	TRBV11-3	-
TGTGCCAGCTCACCACTACAGACAGACACTTATTCACCCCTCCACTTT	CASSPLQTDTYSPLHF	-	TRBJ1-6	TRBV18	-
TGTGCCTGGAGCCGATCCTACGAGCAGTACTTC	CAWSRSYEQYF	-	TRBJ2-7	TRBV30	-
TGCGCCAGCAGCTTGGAAGTCGGAGAAGCTTTCTTT	CASSLEVGEAFF	-	TRBJ1-1	TRBV5-1	few
TGTGCCAGCAGCCCACTTCAGGGGGCAGGCGAGCAGTACTTC	CASSPLQGAGEQYF	TRBD1	TRBJ2-7	TRBV9	-
TGTGCCAGCAGTTACAGGACAAACTATGGCTACACCTTC	CASSYRTNYGYTF	-	TRBJ1-2	TRBV6-5	-
TGTGCCAGCAGTGAGAGCAGTAGGGGCAATCAGCCCCAGCATTTT	CASSESSRGNQPQHF	-	TRBJ1-5	TRBV2	-
TGTGCCTGGAGCCATTCCGACGGAAGGAATCAGCCCCAGCATTTT	CAWSHSDGRNQPQHF	-	TRBJ1-5	TRBV30	few
TGTGCCAGCAGCTTGGGAGATAATCAGCCCCAGCATTTT	CASSLGDNQPQHF	-	TRBJ1-5	TRBV7-2	-
TGTGCCAGCTCACCTGGCCAGGGTGTCGAGACCCAGTACTTC	CASSPGQGVETQYF	-	TRBJ2-5	TRBV18	-
TGTGCCAGCAGCTTAAGCAGGGGGAACACTGAAGCTTTCTTT	CASSLSRGNTEAFF	-	TRBJ1-1	TRBV7-3	-
TGCGCCAGCAGCTTGTCCGGGAGCTCCTACGAGCAGTACTTC	CASSLSGSSYEQYF	-	TRBJ2-7	TRBV5-1	-
TGTGCCAGCAGTTGGGGGACAGGGTCCAACGAGCAGTACTTC	CASSWGTGSNEQYF	TRBD1	TRBJ2-7	TRBV27	-
TGCGCCAGCAGCACCGAGGTGGCGGATACGCAGTATTTT	CASSTEVADTQYF	-	TRBJ2-3	TRBV5-1	-
TGTGCCACCAGCAGAGATTCTCCCCAAGAGACCCAGTACTTC	CATSRDSPQETQYF	-	TRBJ2-5	TRBV15	few
TGTGCCAGCAGTGGACGAAATGAGCAGTTCTTC	CASSGRNEQFF	-	TRBJ2-1	TRBV2	-
TGTGCCAGTAGTCCCCGGGACAGGGGGGCCTATGGCTACACCTTC	CASSPRDRGAYGYTF	TRBD1	TRBJ1-2	TRBV19	-
TGTGCCAGCAGGGGGACAGGGGGCAATCAGCCCCAGCATTTT	CASRGTGGNQPQHF	TRBD1	TRBJ1-5	TRBV28	-
TGTGCCAGCAGGGTACAGGGGAACGCCGACGAGCAGTACTTC	CASRVQGNADEQYF	-	TRBJ2-7	TRBV21-1	once
TGTGCCAGCAGGCGCCCCGGGGGCACAGATACGCAGTATTTT	CASRRPGGTDTQYF	-	TRBJ2-3	TRBV7-9	-
TGTGCCAGCAGCTTAGTTCGGCGGGGGAGCACAGATACGCAGTATTTT	CASSLVRRGSTDTQYF	TRBD2	TRBJ2-3	TRBV7-6	-
TGTGCCAGCAACAGGGTTAGTGTTACTGAAGCTTTCTTT	CASNRVSVTEAFF	-	TRBJ1-1	TRBV2	-
TGTGCCAGCAGAACTAGCACAGATACGCAGTATTTT	CASRTSTDTQYF	-	TRBJ2-3	TRBV11-2	-
TGTGCCAGCAGCGTAGCGGGGTATGATTCACCCCTCCACTTT	CASSVAGYDSPLHF	-	TRBJ1-6	TRBV9	-
TGTGCCAGCAGTTACTCTGCGGGACTACAAGAGACCCAGTACTTC	CASSYSAGLQETQYF	TRBD2	TRBJ2-5	TRBV6-5	-
TGCGCCAGCAGCCTCGACAGGGTTTCCTACGAGCAGTACTTC	CASSLDRVSYEQYF	TRBD1	TRBJ2-7	TRBV5-1	-
TGTGCCAGCAGCTTGACAGGCAATCAGCCCCAGCATTTT	CASSLTGNQPQHF	-	TRBJ1-5	TRBV11-3	-
TGTGCCAGCAGCCCCCTGGACAGCACAGATACGCAGTATTTT	CASSPLDSTDTQYF	-	TRBJ2-3	TRBV7-2	-
TGCAGCGTTTCAGACACGAGGAACACCGGGGAGCTGTTTTTT	CSVSDTRNTGELFF	-	TRBJ2-2	TRBV29-1	-
TGTGCCAGCAGTGACGGGACGAGGAATACAGATACGCAGTATTTT	CASSDGTRNTDTQYF	-	TRBJ2-3	TRBV6-1	once
TGTGCCAGCAGTCGCGGGGGGGGCCGAGTAGATACGCAGTATTTT	CASSRGGGRVDTQYF	TRBD2	TRBJ2-3	TRBV7-2	-
TGTGCCTGGAGTGGTGGCCCTACCAGACAGGGGGGCTTCTATGGCTACACCTTC	CAWSGGPTRQGGFYGYTF	TRBD1	TRBJ1-2	TRBV30	-
TGTGCCAGCAGCTTAGCCCGAGGCGGGTGGGCCAACGTCCTGACTTTC	CASSLARGGWANVLTF	-	TRBJ2-6	TRBV11-1	-
TGTGCTAGTGGTTTGGGACGTTCGGCGGGGGGGACTCGGGAGACCCAGTACTTC	CASGLGRSAGGTRETQYF	TRBD2	TRBJ2-5	TRBV12-5	-
TGTGCCAGCAGCCAGGCTGGACAGCCCTACGAGCAGTACTTC	CASSQAGQPYEQYF	-	TRBJ2-7	TRBV5-4	-
TGTGCCAGTAGTATCGCAGGGGGCGTTGAAAAACTGTTTTTT	CASSIAGGVEKLFF	TRBD1	TRBJ1-4	TRBV19	-
TGTGCCACCAGCAGAGATTCCAGGGCGGGGGGGCAGCCCCAGCATTTT	CATSRDSRAGGQPQHF	-	TRBJ1-5	TRBV15	-
TGTGCCAGCGCCTCGACAGGGTCCTACGAGCAGTACTTC	CASASTGSYEQYF	TRBD1	TRBJ2-7	TRBV27	-
TGTGCCAGCAGCCCCCCCGGCACAGTCACAGATACGCAGTATTTT	CASSPPGTVTDTQYF	-	TRBJ2-3	TRBV9	-
TGTGCCAGCAGTTTAGTGGGCAGAACGAACACCGGGGAGCTGTTTTTT	CASSLVGRTNTGELFF	-	TRBJ2-2	TRBV28	-
TGTGCCCAGACTAACTCAGACAGGGATGGTTCACCCCTCCACTTT	CAQTNSDRDGSPLHF	TRBD1	TRBJ1-6	TRBV30	-
TGTGCCAGCTCACCAGACCGAGGGGGCCGCTTCCAAGAGACCCAGTACTTC	CASSPDRGGRFQETQYF	TRBD1	TRBJ2-5	TRBV18	-